One and the same sample provided the 26 T cell receptor beta chains below, sequenced in a study of blood T cell repertoires in COVID-19. Method: immunoSEQ multiplex PCR; TCRdb's copy keeps in-frame clones and lacks some. The profile covers around 150,000 clones, with over 60% appearing a single time and roughly 3.6% taken by the ten largest. Sequencing was done on a sample of peripheral blood. The receptor set was obtained from an elderly woman with acute or convalescent COVID-19.

This chain connects TRBV29-1 to TRBJ2-3, with 11 bases that match TRBD2. CDR1 SQVTM and CDR2 ANQGSEA come from the germline V gene. V was pared by 3 bases and J by 5 bases, with 7 bases of the junction left unmatched. This CDR3 has 15 residues. DNA for the CDR3: TGCAGCGTTGAGGTAGCGGGAGGGATTGTAGATACGCAGTATTTT. It is translated as CSVEVAGGIVDTQYF.

The chain has TRBV4-2 and TRBJ2-1, with TRBD2 as a possible D gene (6 bases). Trimming removed 1 base at V and 3 bases at J, with 10 bases between. Germline V gene sequence: CDR1 LGHNA, CDR2 YNFKEQ. This CDR3 has 15 amino acids. The CDR3 protein is CASSQGTGDYNEQFF. The CDR3 DNA follows: TGTGCCAGCAGCCAAGGTACGGGAGACTACAATGAGCAGTTCTTC.

This sequence joins TRBV4-1 and TRBJ1-2; weak D call: TRBD1 (6 bases). Deletions cut 1 base from V and 3 bases from J, with 9 bases between. Germline V gene lookup returns CDR1 MGHRA and CDR2 YSYEKL. This CDR3 contains 14 residues. The CDR3 nucleotides are TGCGCCAGCAGCCAAGGAGACAGGCACTATGGCTACACCTTC. Translated: CASSQGDRHYGYTF.

This sequence joins TRBV19 and TRBJ2-3; 11 bases are a match to TRBD2. V shed 7 bases, J shed 5 bases, and the junction held 8 bases outside the gene matches. The length of the CDR3 is 15 residues. CDR1 LNHDA and CDR2 SQIVND come from the germline V gene (reference sequence). CDR3 in amino acids: CASTLAGGPGDTQYF. The CDR3 region has the DNA TGTGCCAGTACCTTAGCGGGAGGGCCTGGAGATACGCAGTATTTT.

CDR3 in DNA: TGTGCCAGCAGCTACTCTACAGGGGGTTTTGGCTACACCTTC. The encoded protein is CASSYSTGGFGYTF. The chain has TRBV7-2 and TRBJ1-2, with 8 bases that match TRBD1. There are 14 residues in the CDR3. Looked up from germline, CDR1 is SGHTA and CDR2 is FQGNSA. Trimming took 4 bases from V and 7 from J; bases not matched to a gene: 8. Full variable domain (remainder filled in from reference TRBV7-2 and TRBJ1-2): GAGVSQSPSNKVTEKGKDVELRCDPISGHTALYWYRQSLGQGLEFLIYFQGNSAPDKSGLPSDRFSAERTGGSVSTLTIQRTQQEDSAVYLCASSYSTGGFGYTFGSGTRLTVV.

This clone was seen more than once but under ten times. J is TRBJ2-7 and V is TRBV6-5, with TRBD2 matching 7 bases. The CDR3 consists of 13 residues. Trimming removed 10 bases from V and 5 bases from J; junction bases left unmatched: 11. Germline values: CDR1 MNHEY, CDR2 SVGAGI. The CDR3 sequence: CAIKGRADDEQYF. For the CDR3, the DNA is TGTGCCATAAAAGGGAGGGCGGATGACGAGCAGTACTTC.

The J gene is TRBJ1-1, the V gene TRBV5-6; D is unresolved. V dropped 0 bases and J dropped 5 bases, with 11 bases sitting between them. CDR1 SGHDT and CDR2 YYEEEE come from the germline V gene. This CDR3 spans 14 amino acids. The CDR3 coding sequence is TGTGCCAGCAGCTTGGCCAGAGGAACGACTGAAGCTTTCTTT. This codes for CASSLARGTTEAFF.

The rearrangement links TRBV7-6 to TRBJ2-5; the match to TRBD2 covers 13 bases. The CDR3 length is 16 residues. Trimming cost V 5 bases and J 0 bases; bases outside gene matches: 3. Germline CDR1 is SGHVS and CDR2 is FNYEAQ. CDR3 loop: CASSPTSGGYQETQYF. In DNA form, the CDR3 reads TGTGCCAGCAGCCCGACTAGCGGGGGGTACCAAGAGACCCAGTACTTC.

The J gene is TRBJ1-2, the V gene TRBV6-5; 7 positions agree with TRBD1. V lost 6 bases and J lost 2; bases outside the gene matches: 3. CDR3 length: 13 amino acids. Per germline, CDR1 MNHEY and CDR2 SVGAGI. CDR3 loop: CASRIQGNYGYTF. In DNA, the CDR3 is TGTGCCAGCAGAATACAGGGGAACTATGGCTACACCTTC.

This rearrangement joins TRBV3-1 (or the pseudogene TRBV3-2) to TRBJ2-7, with unresolved D. The V and J ends lost 1 base and 5 bases respectively, with 6 bases between them. Germline values: CDR1 LGHDT, CDR2 YNNKEL (reference sequence). The length of the CDR3 is 12 residues. Written as DNA, the CDR3 is TGTGCCAGCAGCCAAGGGAGAAACGAGCAGTACTTC. Amino acids: CASSQGRNEQYF.

The rearrangement joins TRBV5-5 to TRBJ2-7; D is undetermined. Trimming shortened V by 1 base and J by 1 base, and 6 bases separated the two germline ends. The CDR3 consists of 13 residues. Germline-derived CDR1 and CDR2 are SGHKS and YYEKEE (reference sequence). CDR3 DNA: TGTGCCAGCAGCTTGCCAGTTTCCTACGAGCAGTACTTC. Protein: CASSLPVSYEQYF.

CDR3 bases: TGTGCCAGCAGCTCGGGACAGGATAGAGGAACTAATGAAAAACTGTTTTTT. Protein sequence: CASSSGQDRGTNEKLFF. The chain employs TRBV5-8 and TRBJ1-4; the match to TRBD1 covers 8 bases. CDR1 is SGHTS and CDR2 is YDEGEE in the germline V gene. This CDR3 region has 17 residues. With 3 bases clipped from V and 1 base from J, the junction kept 8 bases outside the gene matches. The full variable domain, completed using reference TRBV5-8 and TRBJ1-4, is EAGVTQSPTHLIKTRGQQATLRCSPISGHTSVYWYQQALGLGLQFLLWYDEGEERNRGNFPPRFSGRQFPNYSSELNVNALELEDSALYLCASSSGQDRGTNEKLFFGSGTQLSVL.

The V and J genes are TRBV9 and TRBJ2-1, with D perhaps matching TRBD2 (6 bases). Between the trimmed V and J ends, which lost 7 bases and 3 bases, there was a span of 14 bases. This CDR3 has 14 residues. Germline V gene data show CDR1 as SGDLS and CDR2 as YYNGEE. The CDR3 protein is CASSGGLLYNEQFF. In DNA form, the CDR3 reads TGTGCCAGCTCCGGGGGACTCCTCTACAATGAGCAGTTCTTC.

V gene TRBV5-1 combines with J gene TRBJ2-3; no firm D call. V gave up 4 bases and J gave up 4 bases, with 19 bases separating them. Germline V gene lookup returns CDR1 SGHRS and CDR2 YFSETQ. The CDR3 spans 16 residues. The CDR3 loop reads CASSPMAQAPADTQYF. DNA of the CDR3: TGCGCCAGCAGCCCCATGGCTCAGGCACCGGCAGATACGCAGTATTTT.

The V and J genes are TRBV29-1 and TRBJ2-3, with TRBD1 matching 9 bases. V trimming: 8 bases; J trimming: 1 base; junction bases outside the gene matches: 4. CDR3 length equals 13 residues. The germline V gene has CDR1 SQVTM and CDR2 ANQGSEA. The CDR3 loop reads CSRQGVGTDTQYF. CDR3 in DNA: TGCAGCCGACAGGGGGTGGGCACAGATACGCAGTATTTT.

The chain combines TRBV7-9 with TRBJ2-1; 9 bases align to TRBD1. CDR3 length equals 15 residues. V dropped 4 bases and J dropped 3; count of bases not matched to a gene: 4. CDR1 and CDR2 (germline): SEHNR, FQNEAQ (reference sequence). CDR3 region: CASSSGTGFYNEQFF. Here the CDR3 DNA reads TGTGCCAGCAGCTCCGGGACAGGGTTCTACAATGAGCAGTTCTTC.

The CDR3 DNA sequence: TGTGCCAGCAGCTTGCATGGGGCAGGGAACTATGGCTACACCTTC. This sequence encodes CASSLHGAGNYGYTF. The chain uses TRBV5-6 and TRBJ1-2; D is perhaps TRBD1 (5 bases). In germline, CDR1 is SGHDT, CDR2 YYEEEE. V gave up 1 base and J gave up 2 bases, with 12 bases separating them. The CDR3 is made up of 15 amino acids.

This chain connects TRBV19 to TRBJ2-7, with TRBD1 matching 9 bases. This CDR3 region has 13 residues. From germline, CDR1 is LNHDA and CDR2 SQIVND (reference sequence). The V gene end was trimmed by 6 bases and the J gene end by 5 bases; junction bases not matched to a gene: 5. The CDR3 bases are TGTGCCAGTAGCCGGGACAGGGTGGACGAGCAGTACTTC. Translation gives CASSRDRVDEQYF.

This clone was counted between two and nine times. The chain combines TRBV24-1 with TRBJ1-4, with 10 positions matching TRBD1. Germline V gene data show CDR1 as KGHDR and CDR2 as SFDVKD. The trim removed 12 bases at V and 8 bases at J, leaving 14 bases unmatched. This CDR3 region has 15 residues. The CDR3 DNA follows: TGTGCCCCCCGAAGGGGAGGGACAGGGGAGGAAAAACTGTTTTTT. It yields the protein CAPRRGGTGEEKLFF.

V usage is TRBV27 and J usage is TRBJ2-2, with D maybe TRBD1 (5 bases). Germline V gives CDR1 MNHEY, CDR2 SMNVEV (reference sequence). The CDR3 has 15 residues. Trimming took 8 bases from V and 5 from J, leaving 18 bases between them. The CDR3, as DNA: TGTGCCAGCGAGCCCACAGGTCGCGGAACCGGGGAGCTGTTTTTT. Amino acids: CASEPTGRGTGELFF.

This clone has only a few counts. V and J are TRBV30 and TRBJ1-1, with a possible D match to TRBD1 (6 bases). The CDR3 is 13 residues long. Trimming cost V 3 bases and J 1 base, with 9 bases left between them. From germline, CDR1 is GTSNPN and CDR2 SVGIG (reference sequence). The chain's CDR3 is CAWRATGNTEAFF. CDR3 bases: TGTGCCTGGAGGGCGACAGGGAACACTGAAGCTTTCTTT. The whole variable domain, remainder taken from reference TRBV30 and TRBJ1-1, is SQTIHQWPATLVQPVGSPLSLECTVEGTSNPNLYWYRQAAGRGLQLLFYSVGIGQISSEVPQNLSASRPQDRQFILSSKKLLLSDSGFYLCAWRATGNTEAFFGQGTRLTVV.

This clone has a handful of counts. The rearrangement uses TRBV19 and TRBJ2-1, with 12 bases matching TRBD2. V was pared by 1 base and J by 6 bases, with 4 bases of the junction left unmatched. Per germline, CDR1 LNHDA and CDR2 SQIVND (reference sequence). This CDR3 is 16 amino acids long. The DNA for the CDR3 is TGTGCCAGTAGTATAGGCCTAGCGGGAGGGTTCAATGAGCAGTTCTTC. Translation: CASSIGLAGGFNEQFF.

This clone occurred a few times. This sequence joins TRBV4-2 and TRBJ2-3, with TRBD2 identical over 11 bases. CDR3 length: 17 amino acids. V shed 1 base and J 4 bases; nucleotides not matched to a gene: 7. Looked up from germline, CDR1 is LGHNA and CDR2 is YNFKEQ. In nucleotides, the CDR3 is TGTGCCAGCAGCCAAGGCTTTAGCGGGAGGGAGGCAGATACGCAGTATTTT. Its protein product is CASSQGFSGREADTQYF.

As to this clone: At one end, the junction sequence differs from germline, possibly due to a read error. This same CDR3 is encoded by further DNA sequences in the sample. This chain connects TRBV7-2 to TRBJ1-2; 7 nucleotides align to TRBD1. The germline V gene has CDR1 SGHTA and CDR2 FQGNSA. The CDR3 contains 14 residues. The CDR3 loop is CASSLAGTDYGYTF. The CDR3 DNA sequence: TGTGCCAGCAGCCTAGCCGGGACAGACTATGGCTACACCTTC.

V and J are TRBV18 and TRBJ2-3, with D unresolved. CDR1 is KGHSH and CDR2 is LQKENI in the germline V gene. The CDR3 is 13 amino acids. The germline V and J ends were trimmed by 2 bases and 4 bases, with 7 bases remaining between them. The CDR3, as DNA: TGTGCCAGCTCACCAGCTATTTCAGATACGCAGTATTTT. It yields the protein CASSPAISDTQYF. Variable domain in full (rest from reference TRBV18 and TRBJ2-3): NAGVMQNPRHLVRRRGQEARLRCSPMKGHSHVYWYRQLPEEGLKFMVYLQKENIIDESGMPKERFSAEFPKEGPSILRIQQVVRGDSAAYFCASSPAISDTQYFGPGTRLTVL.

V gene TRBV9 combines with J gene TRBJ2-1; D remains unclear. Germline values: CDR1 SGDLS, CDR2 YYNGEE. The V end lost 0 bases, the J end lost 2 bases, and 9 bases lay between the germline ends. This CDR3 contains 15 residues. The CDR3 protein is CASSVDGATYNEQFF. CDR3 nucleotide sequence: TGTGCCAGCAGCGTAGACGGAGCCACCTACAATGAGCAGTTCTTC.